The source of this T cell receptor beta chain is a study of T-cell reconstitution after alpha-beta-depleted transplantation in children. Preparing the TCRbeta library involved the use of unique molecular identifiers. TCRdb reprocessed the PCR reads with MiXCR, giving one entry per CDR3 protein. This table has some 450,000 distinct CDR3 sequences, roughly two fifths appearing once. This CDR3 contains 18 residues. CDR1 is DFQATT and CDR2 is SNEGSKA in the germline V gene (reference sequence). V lost 0 bases and J 0 bases, leaving 18 bases between the germline ends. The receptor's source is a girl aged 2-9 years with aplastic anemia, due to receive a stem cell transplant. The chain has TRBV20-1 and TRBJ2-1, with D perhaps matching TRBD1 (6 bases). The input for sequencing was PBMCs, taken before TCRalphabeta/CD19-depleted stem cell transplant. For the CDR3, the DNA is TGCAGTGCTAGAGATAGTTTTAGGGACACGAGCTCCTACAATGAGCAGTTCTTC. It specifies CSARDSFRDTSSYNEQFF.